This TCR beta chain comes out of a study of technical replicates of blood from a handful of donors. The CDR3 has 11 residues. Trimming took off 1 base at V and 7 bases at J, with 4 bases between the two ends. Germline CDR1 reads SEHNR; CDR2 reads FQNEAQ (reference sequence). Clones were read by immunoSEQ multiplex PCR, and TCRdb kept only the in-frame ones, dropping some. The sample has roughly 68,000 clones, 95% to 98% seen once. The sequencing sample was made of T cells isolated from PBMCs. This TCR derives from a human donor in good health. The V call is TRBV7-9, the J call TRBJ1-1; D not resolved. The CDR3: CASSLVLEAFF. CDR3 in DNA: TGTGCCAGCAGCTTAGTCCTTGAAGCTTTCTTT.